The 32 T cell receptor beta chains below all came from one sample that was sequenced in a study of T-cell reconstitution after alpha-beta-depleted transplantation in children. Preparation of the TCRbeta library was carried out with unique molecular identifiers. TCRdb independently ran MiXCR on the PCR reads; one entry per CDR3 protein. Among about 980,000 distinct CDR3 sequences listed, about 30% were seen once. Sequences were derived from PBMCs, mostly from graft donor cells, sampled 360 days after TCRalphabeta/CD19-depleted stem cell transplant. The receptors derive from a boy under three years old who had a stem cell transplant for SCID, so the T cells may come from the graft donor.

Here the CDR3 reads CASTPDGTGGQYF. The CDR3 DNA sequence: TGTGCCAGCACCCCGGACGGGACCGGTGGGCAGTACTTC. J is TRBJ2-7 and V is TRBV12-3 or TRBV12-4; possibly TRBD1 or TRBD2 for D (5 bases each). The CDR3 consists of 13 residues. Trimming removed 7 bases from V and 9 bases from J, with 19 bases in between.

The chain has TRBV10-3 and TRBJ2-3; D not resolved. V gave up 2 bases and J gave up 3 bases, with 6 bases separating them. The CDR3 is 13 amino acids. CDR1 ENHRY and CDR2 SYGVKD come from the germline V gene. The CDR3 sequence: CAISEIRTDTQYF. CDR3 sequence (DNA): TGTGCCATCAGTGAGATAAGGACAGATACGCAGTATTTT.

Only a few counts were recorded for this clonotype. J is TRBJ1-2 and V is TRBV6-1, with 7 bases aligning to TRBD1. Germline V lookup: CDR1 MNHNS, CDR2 SASEGT. V lost 4 bases, J lost 0 bases, and 11 bases stayed unmatched. The CDR3 is 17 amino acids. The CDR3 here is CASSGPAGQESNYGYTF. For the CDR3, the DNA is TGTGCCAGCAGTGGACCGGCCGGACAGGAGTCTAACTATGGCTACACCTTC.

This rearrangement joins TRBV5-5 to TRBJ1-1, with 7 positions matching TRBD1. V lost 4 bases, J lost 3 bases, and 12 bases stayed unmatched. The CDR3 has 16 residues. Germline V gene lookup returns CDR1 SGHKS and CDR2 YYEKEE (reference sequence). CDR3 DNA: TGTGCCAGCAGCACAAGACAGGGAAGCGGGGACACTGAAGCTTTCTTT. Translated, it gives CASSTRQGSGDTEAFF.

This clonotype has a handful of counts. A read error may produce the germline difference seen at one junction end. The rearrangement joins TRBV5-5 to TRBJ2-1; 7 bases match TRBD2. The CDR3 length is 11 residues. CDR1 is SGHKS, CDR2 YYEKEE, per germline (reference sequence). The CDR3 protein is CASSLNGGSLF. The CDR3 bases are TGTGCCAGCAGCTTAAACGGGGGGTCCCTCTTC.

In its sample, this clonotype was seen many times. This sequence joins TRBV6-5 and TRBJ2-7, with D possibly matching TRBD1 (5 bases). In germline, CDR1 is MNHEY, CDR2 SVGAGI. Deletions cut 0 bases from V and 1 base from J, with 13 bases between. CDR3 length equals 16 residues. The DNA for the CDR3 is TGTGCCAGCAGTTACTCCACGGCAGGGTGGTCCTACGAGCAGTACTTC. Translation gives CASSYSTAGWSYEQYF.

V is TRBV5-5 and J is TRBJ2-1; TRBD1 aligns across 9 bases. The trim removed 4 bases at V and 6 bases at J, leaving 8 bases unmatched. The CDR3 runs 15 residues. Germline V gives CDR1 SGHKS, CDR2 YYEKEE (reference sequence). Here the CDR3 reads CASSHTGGASNEQFF. CDR3 bases: TGTGCCAGCAGCCACACAGGGGGCGCGAGCAATGAGCAGTTCTTC.

This clonotype was seen only a few times. The V and J genes are TRBV6-1 and TRBJ1-1; 7 bases are shared with TRBD1. Germline V lookup: CDR1 MNHNS, CDR2 SASEGT. The CDR3 extends over 15 amino acids. The V gene end was trimmed by 6 bases and the J gene end by 5 bases; junction bases not matched to a gene: 12. CDR3 bases: TGTGCCAGCAGACCCGACAGGGAAGGGAGGACTGAAGCTTTCTTT. Protein product: CASRPDREGRTEAFF.

The chain recombines TRBV20-1 with TRBJ2-5; tentative D call: TRBD1 (6 bases). The V end lost 4 bases, the J end lost 0 bases, and 15 bases lay between the germline ends. The CDR3 runs to 15 residues. Germline V CDR1 and CDR2: DFQATT, SNEGSKA (reference sequence). The CDR3 DNA reads as TGCAGTGCTATAGCGCCGGGACACTACCAAGAGACCCAGTACTTC. It yields the protein CSAIAPGHYQETQYF.

The DNA for the CDR3 is TGTGCCAGCAGCTCCTGGCTGGGCTCTGGGGCCAACGTCCTGACTTTC. Its translation is CASSSWLGSGANVLTF. The V gene is TRBV11-2, the J gene TRBJ2-6; D is uncertain. Trimming removed 4 bases from V and 0 bases from J, with 10 bases in between. Germline-derived CDR1 and CDR2 are SGHAT and FQNNGV. The CDR3 consists of 16 residues.

This rearrangement joins TRBV12-3 or TRBV12-4 to TRBJ2-5; 7 bases map to TRBD1. This CDR3 contains 15 residues. J gave up 1 base and V 5 bases, and 7 bases lay outside the gene matches. The CDR3 loop reads CASSPDRPFQETQYF. The CDR3, as DNA: TGTGCCAGCAGTCCGGACAGGCCTTTCCAAGAGACCCAGTACTTC.

The chain has TRBV2 and TRBJ2-2; no reliable D call. CDR3 size: 18 residues. CDR1 and CDR2 (germline): SNHLY, FYNNEI. V was pared by 0 bases and J by 0 bases, with 14 bases between. The CDR3 coding sequence is TGTGCCAGCAGTGAAGCGCGTGCCCGGCGGCCGAACACCGGGGAGCTGTTTTTT. Translating it yields CASSEARARRPNTGELFF.

The J gene is TRBJ1-1, the V gene TRBV5-1; 8 bases map to TRBD1. This CDR3 contains 14 residues. CDR1 is SGHRS, CDR2 YFSETQ, per germline. With 4 bases clipped from V and 4 bases from J, the junction kept 6 bases outside the gene matches. CDR3 region: CASSMGQAPTEAFF. CDR3 bases: TGCGCCAGCAGCATGGGACAGGCCCCCACTGAAGCTTTCTTT.

The chain links TRBV5-1 to TRBJ2-1, with D perhaps matching TRBD1 or TRBD2 (5 bases each). Germline loops: CDR1 SGHRS, CDR2 YFSETQ. The V gene lost 4 bases and the J gene lost 9 bases, with 17 bases spanning the gap. The CDR3 runs 14 residues. CDR3 in amino acids: CASSGGPAGTEQFF. The CDR3 DNA is TGCGCCAGCAGCGGGGGACCCGCCGGAACTGAGCAGTTCTTC.

The CDR3 DNA reads as TGTGCCACCAGTGTGTTATGGGGGTATAGCAATCAGCCCCAGCATTTT. Protein: CATSVLWGYSNQPQHF. The chain has TRBV24-1 and TRBJ1-5; possibly TRBD1 for D (5 bases). Trimming removed 5 bases from V and 0 bases from J, with 13 bases in between. Per the germline V gene, CDR1 is KGHDR and CDR2 is SFDVKD. CDR3 length: 16 residues.

The sample holds a few counts of this clonotype. This sequence joins TRBV29-1 and TRBJ1-1; TRBD1 might be the D (5 bases). Germline assignment: CDR1 SQVTM and CDR2 ANQGSEA. The CDR3 runs to 13 residues. Trimming took 8 bases from V and 0 from J, leaving 13 bases between them. The CDR3, as DNA: TGCAGCATAGCCGGGGCTTTGAACACTGAAGCTTTCTTT. Protein: CSIAGALNTEAFF.

This clonotype appeared a few times. The rearrangement joins TRBV5-1 to TRBJ2-7, with TRBD2 as a possible D gene (5 bases). The germline V gene has CDR1 SGHRS and CDR2 YFSETQ. V gave up 3 bases and J gave up 0 bases, with 10 bases separating them. CDR3 length: 14 residues. The CDR3 region has the DNA TGCGCCAGCAGCTCCGAAGGGAGCTCCTACGAGCAGTACTTC. It codes for CASSSEGSSYEQYF.

This chain connects TRBV11-2 to TRBJ2-3; D is undetermined. The CDR3 is made up of 14 amino acids. Deletions cut 1 base from V and 6 bases from J, with 11 bases between. Germline V gene sequence: CDR1 SGHAT, CDR2 FQNNGV. This CDR3 reads CASSLARPLDTQYF. CDR3 nucleotides: TGTGCCAGCAGCTTAGCGAGGCCCTTGGATACGCAGTATTTT.

This chain links TRBV12-3 or TRBV12-4 with TRBJ1-6; D remains unclear. The CDR3 has 16 residues. V was cut by 2 bases and J by 9 bases, with 17 bases left in between. The DNA of the CDR3 is TGTGCCAGCAGTTTAATTTTTGTTGGGTATGGTTCACCCCTCCACTTT. The encoded protein is CASSLIFVGYGSPLHF.

This clonotype was recorded a few times. V is TRBV6-1 and J is TRBJ1-5; a possible D gene is TRBD1 (5 bases). Per the germline V gene, CDR1 is MNHNS and CDR2 is SASEGT. V dropped 4 bases and J dropped 11 bases, with 12 bases sitting between them. The CDR3 runs 12 residues. CDR3 amino acids: CASSVSGGSQHF. The CDR3, as DNA: TGTGCCAGCAGTGTTTCCGGGGGTTCCCAGCATTTT.

The V gene is TRBV9, the J gene TRBJ2-3, with 14 bases that match TRBD2. J gave up 2 bases and V 1 base, and 12 bases lay outside the gene matches. CDR3 length: 20 amino acids. Germline CDR1 is SGDLS and CDR2 is YYNGEE. CDR3 DNA: TGTGCCAGCAGCGTATTTGGCGTGGGACTAGCGGGGGCCTACACAGATACGCAGTATTTT. Translation gives CASSVFGVGLAGAYTDTQYF. Complete variable domain (other parts from reference TRBV9 and TRBJ2-3): DSGVTQTPKHLITATGQRVTLRCSPRSGDLSVYWYQQSLDQGLQFLIQYYNGEERAKGNILERFSAQQFPDLHSELNLSSLELGDSALYFCASSVFGVGLAGAYTDTQYFGPGTRLTVL.

The chain carries TRBV7-2 and TRBJ2-7; TRBD2 matches 7 bases. Germline assignment: CDR1 SGHTA and CDR2 FQGNSA. This CDR3 region has 15 residues. V lost 1 base and J lost 3; bases outside the gene matches: 6. The CDR3 DNA is TGTGCCAGCAGCTTAGGAGGCGGGGGATACTACGAGCAGTACTTC. This sequence encodes CASSLGGGGYYEQYF.

The J gene is TRBJ2-7, the V gene TRBV12-3 or TRBV12-4; 8 bases align to TRBD1. The CDR3 contains 13 residues. Unmatched junction bases numbered 3, after V lost 3 bases and J lost 5 bases. The CDR3 here is CASSLWTGNEQYF. The DNA for the CDR3 is TGTGCCAGCAGTTTGTGGACAGGGAACGAGCAGTACTTC.

The J gene is TRBJ2-2, the V gene TRBV12-3 or TRBV12-4; D is unclear. Trimming took off 5 bases at V and 1 base at J, with 8 bases between the two ends. The CDR3 is 14 amino acids. CDR3 protein: CASSRSRNTGELFF. The CDR3 DNA follows: TGTGCCAGCAGTAGGTCCAGGAACACCGGGGAGCTGTTTTTT.

This clonotype has just one count. The V call is TRBV12-3 or TRBV12-4, the J call TRBJ1-5, with 7 bases lining up with TRBD1. CDR3 length: 14 residues. The J segment lost 4 bases and the V segment lost 4 bases, leaving 4 bases of the junction unmatched. Here the CDR3 DNA reads TGTGCCAGCAGTTCGGAACAGGGGAATCAGCCCCAGCATTTT. This sequence encodes CASSSEQGNQPQHF.

This chain links TRBV19 with TRBJ2-1, with D perhaps TRBD1 (8 bases). The CDR3 runs to 14 residues. Germline V gene sequence: CDR1 LNHDA, CDR2 SQIVND (reference sequence). V was cut by 4 bases and J by 8 bases, with 15 bases left in between. In DNA, the CDR3 is TGTGCCAGTAGTACCCGACAGGGGAGGGATGAGCAGTTCTTC. Translated, it gives CASSTRQGRDEQFF.

This clonotype was detected a few times. The J gene is TRBJ2-5, the V gene TRBV29-1; TRBD2 is a possible D gene (5 bases). Germline values: CDR1 SQVTM, CDR2 ANQGSEA. V gave up 6 bases and J gave up 3 bases, with 14 bases separating them. The CDR3 contains 13 residues. CDR3 amino acids: CSVPIREKETQYF. The CDR3 region has the DNA TGCAGCGTCCCAATTCGGGAAAAAGAGACCCAGTACTTC.

The chain employs TRBV11-1 and TRBJ2-7; D is uncertain. The CDR3 is 13 residues long. Trimming shortened V by 5 bases and J by 1 base, and 9 bases separated the two germline ends. CDR1 is SGHAT and CDR2 is FQDESV in the germline V gene (reference sequence). The CDR3 nucleotides are TGTGCCAGCAGCACGACACCTTCCTACGAGCAGTACTTC. As protein: CASSTTPSYEQYF.

The chain's CDR3 is CASSLVKGAVQPQHF. Written as DNA, the CDR3 is TGTGCCAGCAGTTTGGTGAAGGGGGCGGTTCAGCCCCAGCATTTT. V and J are TRBV12-3 or TRBV12-4 and TRBJ1-5; TRBD1 matches 7 bases. The ends lost 3 bases at V and 6 bases at J; junction bases unmatched: 8. This CDR3 region has 15 residues.

This chain connects TRBV12-3 or TRBV12-4 to TRBJ1-4; the D gene is possibly TRBD1 (6 bases). CDR3 length: 13 residues. The V end was cut by 4 bases, the J end by 11 bases, with 14 bases between. CDR3 sequence (DNA): TGTGCCAGCAGTTCCGACGACAGGACGAAACTGTTTTTT. Amino acids: CASSSDDRTKLFF.

V is TRBV11-1 and J is TRBJ2-7, with 11 bases matching TRBD2. The CDR3 extends over 16 amino acids. Germline trimming cut 5 bases from V and 3 bases from J; bases unmatched to any gene: 9. The germline CDR1 and CDR2 sequences are SGHAT and FQDESV (reference sequence). For the CDR3, the DNA is TGTGCCAGCAGCCCAGGACTAGCGGGCCCCTTCTACGAGCAGTACTTC. This codes for CASSPGLAGPFYEQYF.

The chain links TRBV7-2 to TRBJ1-5; D remains ambiguous. Germline V CDR1 and CDR2: SGHTA, FQGNSA. This CDR3 comprises 14 residues. V lost 5 bases to trimming and J lost 3 bases, with 11 bases between them. Written as DNA, the CDR3 is TGTGCCAGCAGCCTCGGCGACCTCAATCAGCCCCAGCATTTT. As protein: CASSLGDLNQPQHF.